The 8 T cell receptor beta chains below come from one sample, sequenced in a study of molecular identifiers for immune sequencing clone quantification. TCRdb re-called the PCR reads with MiXCR, one entry per CDR3 protein. This sample has some 66,000 distinct CDR3 sequences, with approximately 18% found just once. Sequencing was done on a sample of naive CD8+ T cells from blood, with Jurkat cell RNA spiked in. Indicated subset: FACS-sorted CD8+CD4-CCR7+CD45RA+ naive T cells. Receptors originate from a human donor in good health. Some libraries in this study had Jurkat cell RNA spiked in.

The chain combines TRBV6-2 or TRBV6-3 with TRBJ1-1; D call uncertain. V was clipped by 5 bases and J by 3 bases, with 13 bases between them. The CDR3 runs 14 residues. The V gene's germline CDR1 is MNHEY and CDR2 SVGEGT. The CDR3 here is CASSIQAEHTEAFF. The CDR3 coding sequence is TGTGCCAGCAGTATTCAGGCAGAGCACACTGAAGCTTTCTTT.

This clonotype was picked up many times. The V call is TRBV7-6, the J call TRBJ2-3; D possibly uses TRBD1 or TRBD2 (5 bases each). Looked up from germline, CDR1 is SGHVS and CDR2 is FNYEAQ. The CDR3 loop spans 17 amino acids. Deletions cut 5 bases from V and 0 bases from J, with 18 bases between. The CDR3 region has the DNA TGTGCCAGCAGCCACCTGGCCGGGACCCTTAGCACAGATACGCAGTATTTT. Its translation is CASSHLAGTLSTDTQYF.

This clonotype was counted ten times or more. This chain links TRBV7-2 with TRBJ2-7, with 7 bases fitting TRBD1. CDR1 and CDR2 from the germline V gene are SGHTA and FQGNSA. The J segment lost 3 bases and the V segment lost 1 base, leaving 6 bases of the junction unmatched. This CDR3 spans 15 amino acids. CDR3 DNA sequence: TGTGCCAGCAGCTTAGAGGGACAGTTGGACTACGAGCAGTACTTC. Translation: CASSLEGQLDYEQYF.

This clonotype was observed at least ten times. This chain uses TRBV5-1 with TRBJ2-2; 10 positions agree with TRBD2. V shed 1 base and J 0 bases; nucleotides not matched to a gene: 3. Germline loops: CDR1 SGHRS, CDR2 YFSETQ. The CDR3 is 17 amino acids. The DNA for the CDR3 is TGCGCCAGCAGCTTGCGGACTAGCGGCGCGAACACCGGGGAGCTGTTTTTT. This translates into CASSLRTSGANTGELFF.

Note on this clonotype: Possible read error: a much larger clone is one base away. The J gene is TRBJ1-1, the V gene TRBV29-1; D is unclear. This CDR3 is built from 11 residues. The germline V gene encodes CDR1 SQVTM and CDR2 ANQGSEA. V lost 6 bases and J lost 4, with 9 bases in between. The DNA for the CDR3 is TGCAGCGTATGGAGGCCCACTGAAGCTTTCTTT. Its protein product is CSVWRPTEAFF.

As for this clonotype: This may be a read error, as it is one base from a much larger clone. The chain recombines TRBV11-1 with TRBJ2-7; possibly TRBD2 for D (6 bases). Between the trimmed V and J ends, which lost 5 bases and 5 bases, there was a span of 16 bases. This CDR3 has 14 amino acids. Germline CDR1 and CDR2: SGHAT and FQDESV (reference sequence). The CDR3 DNA follows: TGTGCCAGCAGCGAACTAGCCGAATCCCACGAGCAGTACTTC. Translated: CASSELAESHEQYF.

This clonotype was detected many times. This sequence joins TRBV4-2 and TRBJ2-7, with TRBD2 identical over 7 bases. The germline V gene encodes CDR1 LGHNA and CDR2 YNFKEQ. The CDR3 is 14 amino acids. V lost 3 bases, J lost 4 bases, and 6 bases stayed unmatched. The CDR3 bases are TGTGCCAGCAGCCAGCTAGCGGTGGCGTACGAGCAGTACTTC. It is translated as CASSQLAVAYEQYF.

This clonotype was counted a few times. This chain joins TRBV27 and TRBJ1-2, with a weak D call TRBD1 (5 bases). Germline loops: CDR1 MNHEY, CDR2 SMNVEV (reference sequence). V lost 5 bases, J lost 5 bases, and 9 bases lay in between. The CDR3 runs to 12 residues. CDR3 nucleotides: TGTGCCAGCAGTCGCCCAGGGTATGGCTACACCTTC. Its translation is CASSRPGYGYTF.